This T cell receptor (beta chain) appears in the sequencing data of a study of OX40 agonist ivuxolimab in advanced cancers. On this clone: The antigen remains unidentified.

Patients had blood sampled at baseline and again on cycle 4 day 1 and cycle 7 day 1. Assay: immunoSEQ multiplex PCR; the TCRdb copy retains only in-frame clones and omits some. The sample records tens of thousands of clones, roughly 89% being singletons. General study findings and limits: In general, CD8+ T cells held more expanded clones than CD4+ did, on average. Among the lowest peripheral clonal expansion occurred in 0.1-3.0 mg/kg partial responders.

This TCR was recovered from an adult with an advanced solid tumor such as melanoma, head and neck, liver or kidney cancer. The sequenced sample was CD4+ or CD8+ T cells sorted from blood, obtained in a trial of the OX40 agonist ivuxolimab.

As DNA, the CDR3 is TGTGCCAGCAGCCGGCGGGGACTAGCGGGAGTGGCAGATACGCAGTATTTT. Its protein is CASSRRGLAGVADTQYF. The V and J genes are TRBV27 and TRBJ2-3; 14 nucleotides agree with TRBD2. In germline, CDR1 is MNHEY, CDR2 SMNVEV (reference sequence). Germline trimming cut 6 bases from V and 4 bases from J; bases unmatched to any gene: 9. The CDR3 contains 17 residues.